This T cell receptor beta chain was captured in a study of cytomegalovirus exposure and HLA in healthy donors. Concerning this clone: Its matching antigen is unknown.

Produced via immunoSEQ multiplex PCR; TCRdb's table is partial and in-frame only. The repertoire holds around 220,000 clones, with approximately 86% as singletons. V shed 3 bases, J shed 2 bases, and the junction held 3 bases outside the gene matches. The CDR3 runs to 14 residues. CDR1 is MNHEY and CDR2 is SMNVEV in the germline V gene (reference sequence). Study-level findings and limits: The classifier reportedly diagnosed cytomegalovirus status with high specificity and sensitivity. A few of the chains that were CMV-associated were confirmed in vitro to be specific for CMV antigens.

The origin of this receptor is a woman younger than 30 in good health and CMV-seronegative. The chain is built from TRBV27 and TRBJ1-2; 7 positions agree with TRBD1. Sequencing was done on a sample of PBMCs. DNA of the CDR3: TGTGCCAGCAGTTTGAGGGGGCCAAACTATGGCTACACCTTC. This gives the protein CASSLRGPNYGYTF.